This passage covers 25 T cell receptor beta chains from one sample sequenced in a study of blood T cell repertoires in COVID-19. The table came from immunoSEQ multiplex PCR; TCRdb's copy has only in-frame clones and leaves some out. The sample shows under 250,000 clones, about 85% of them seen only once. The material sequenced was peripheral blood. These receptor sequences come from a woman aged 60 to 75 with active or convalescent COVID-19.

The genes are TRBV2 and TRBJ1-4; maybe TRBD1 (5 bases). Per the germline V gene, CDR1 is SNHLY and CDR2 is FYNNEI. The CDR3 contains 13 residues. With 9 bases removed from V and 10 bases from J, the gap between germline ends came to 18 bases. The CDR3 sequence is CASRGGGGAKLFF. The CDR3 nucleotides are TGTGCCAGTCGAGGCGGGGGAGGTGCAAAACTGTTTTTT. Filled out from reference TRBV2 and TRBJ1-4, the complete variable domain reads EPEVTQTPSHQVTQMGQEVILRCVPISNHLYFYWYRQILGQKVEFLVSFYNNEISEKSEIFDDQFSVERPDGSNFTLKIRSTKLEDSAMYFCASRGGGGAKLFFGSGTQLSVL.

The J gene is TRBJ1-2, the V gene TRBV19; weak D call: TRBD1 (5 bases). The CDR3 covers 16 residues. V shed 3 bases and J shed 2 bases, with 16 bases lying between them. Germline CDR1 is LNHDA and CDR2 is SQIVND (reference sequence). The DNA of the CDR3 is TGTGCCAGTAGTATCCTCCCTGGGGCGGAAAACTATGGCTACACCTTC. This codes for CASSILPGAENYGYTF.

The J gene is TRBJ2-7, the V gene TRBV18; TRBD1 matches at 8 bases. The ends lost 6 bases at V and 4 bases at J; junction bases unmatched: 8. Germline V lookup: CDR1 KGHSH, CDR2 LQKENI. The CDR3 has 14 amino acids. DNA of the CDR3: TGTGCCAGCTCGCTCGGACAGGGTGGATACGAGCAGTACTTC. Translating gives CASSLGQGGYEQYF.

The chain combines TRBV7-2 with TRBJ2-1, with 7 bases lining up with TRBD2. The germline gives CDR1 SGHTA, CDR2 FQGNSA. The CDR3 has 15 amino acids. Losses at the gene ends were 5 bases for V and 6 bases for J; bases not matched to a gene: 10. The CDR3 reads CASSRGLGPANEQFF. CDR3 nucleotide sequence: TGTGCCAGCAGCCGCGGACTAGGCCCAGCCAATGAGCAGTTCTTC.

The gene calls are TRBV30 and TRBJ1-3; 9 bases match TRBD1. The CDR3 has 15 amino acids. Per germline, CDR1 GTSNPN and CDR2 SVGIG (reference sequence). Germline trimming cut 3 bases from V and 2 bases from J; bases unmatched to any gene: 5. CDR3: CAWRVGTGTGNTIYF. The CDR3 nucleotides read TGTGCCTGGAGGGTCGGGACAGGGACTGGAAACACCATATATTTT.

The genes are TRBV5-1 and TRBJ2-3, with 9 bases lining up with TRBD1. The CDR3 extends over 15 amino acids. V trimming: 2 bases; J trimming: 7 bases; junction bases outside the gene matches: 8. Germline loops: CDR1 SGHRS, CDR2 YFSETQ. For the CDR3, the DNA is TGCGCCAGCAGCTTCCGGGACAGGGCTTTTCATACGCAGTATTTT. It translates to CASSFRDRAFHTQYF.

The J gene is TRBJ1-3, the V gene TRBV19, with a weak D call TRBD1 (6 bases). Trimming removed 4 bases at V and 2 bases at J, with 9 bases between. The CDR3 contains 14 residues. Per the germline V gene, CDR1 is LNHDA and CDR2 is SQIVND (reference sequence). The CDR3 loop reads CASSKGVAGNTIYF. The CDR3 nucleotides are TGTGCCAGTAGTAAGGGGGTGGCTGGAAACACCATATATTTT.

On this clone: One end of the junction is discordant with germline, which a read error may explain. This chain uses TRBV19 with TRBJ2-7; 9 bases map to TRBD1. This CDR3 contains 17 residues. The V gene's germline CDR1 is LNHDA and CDR2 SQIVND (reference sequence). The CDR3 region is CASSIVVPGQGSHEQYF. For the CDR3, the DNA is TGTGCCAGTAGTATAGTCGTTCCGGGACAGGGCTCCCACGAGCAGTACTTC.

This clone has a handful of counts. The gene calls are TRBV5-4 and TRBJ2-1, with TRBD2 identical over 16 bases. CDR3 length: 16 residues. The junction had 5 bases not matched to a gene; V was cut back by 4 bases and J by 7 bases. The germline V gene encodes CDR1 SGHNT and CDR2 YYREEE (reference sequence). CDR3 protein: CASSPPGLAGGNEQFF. The CDR3 DNA follows: TGTGCCAGCAGCCCACCGGGACTAGCGGGGGGGAATGAGCAGTTCTTC. The full variable domain, rest sourced from reference TRBV5-4 and TRBJ2-1, is ETGVTQSPTHLIKTRGQQVTLRCSSQSGHNTVSWYQQALGQGPQFIFQYYREEENGRGNFPPRFSGLQFPNYSSELNVNALELDDSALYLCASSPPGLAGGNEQFFGPGTRLTVL.

CDR3 nucleotides: TGCGCCAGCAGCCAGAACGACTATGGCTACACCTTC. Its protein product is CASSQNDYGYTF. The rearrangement joins TRBV5-1 to TRBJ1-2; unclear D gene. The CDR3 is 12 amino acids. CDR1 is SGHRS, CDR2 YFSETQ, per germline. Trimming left V 4 bases short and J 3 bases short, with 7 bases between.

In DNA, the CDR3 is TGCGCCAGCAGCTTGGGCGGAGAAGAGGGCGACACCATATATTTT. Translated, it gives CASSLGGEEGDTIYF. The V and J genes are TRBV5-1 and TRBJ1-3; D call uncertain. CDR1 is SGHRS, CDR2 YFSETQ, per germline. CDR3 size: 15 residues. V gave up 0 bases and J gave up 8 bases, with 15 bases separating them.

The rearrangement joins TRBV6-6 to TRBJ2-1, with 9 bases lining up with TRBD2. The germline gives CDR1 MNHNY, CDR2 SVGAGI (reference sequence). Trimming took 4 bases from V and 14 from J; bases not matched to a gene: 12. The CDR3 covers 14 residues. Here the CDR3 reads CASSSRTSAPGKFF. The CDR3 bases are TGTGCCAGCAGTTCCCGGACTAGCGCCCCAGGCAAGTTCTTC.

This clone was found a few times. V is TRBV30 and J is TRBJ1-6, with 8 bases that match TRBD1. The CDR3 extends over 15 amino acids. Germline V CDR1 and CDR2: GTSNPN, SVGIG (reference sequence). Germline trimming cut 3 bases from V and 9 bases from J; bases unmatched to any gene: 10. The CDR3: CAWSLSPGGGSPLHF. The DNA for the CDR3 is TGTGCCTGGAGCCTGAGCCCAGGGGGCGGTTCACCCCTCCACTTT.

A note on this clone: The junction and the germline gene differ at one end; a read error may be behind it. The CDR3 region is CASSTDRGAQETQYF. In DNA, the CDR3 is TGTGCTAGCAGCACGGACAGGGGGGCCCAAGAGACCCAGTACTTC. The chain employs TRBV7-7 and TRBJ2-5; 10 bases line up with TRBD1. The CDR3 contains 15 residues. CDR1 and CDR2 from the germline V gene are SSHAT and FNYEAQ (reference sequence).

The chain links TRBV6-5 to TRBJ2-7; tentative D call: TRBD2 (5 bases). CDR3 length equals 14 residues. The V and J ends lost 5 bases and 2 bases respectively, with 13 bases between them. Looked up from germline, CDR1 is MNHEY and CDR2 is SVGAGI. CDR3 sequence (DNA): TGTGCCAGCAGTCCCGGACTCTTCCCCTACGAGCAGTACGTC. It encodes CASSPGLFPYEQYV.

The V gene is TRBV11-2, the J gene TRBJ2-2; D is unresolved. V gave up 5 bases and J gave up 2 bases, with 6 bases separating them. Germline CDR1 SGHAT, CDR2 FQNNGV. The CDR3 extends over 13 amino acids. For the CDR3, the DNA is TGTGCCAGCAGCCCGAGCAACACCGGGGAGCTGTTTTTT. This gives the protein CASSPSNTGELFF.

The chain is built from TRBV7-9 and TRBJ2-7; 8 positions agree with TRBD1. The CDR3 totals 18 residues. Trimming took 5 bases from V and 0 from J; bases not matched to a gene: 15. Germline lookup yields CDR1 SEHNR and CDR2 FQNEAQ (reference sequence). The CDR3 DNA reads as TGTGCCAGCAGCCTAATTAAAACCAGGACAGGGCGCTCCTACGAGCAGTACTTC. It yields the protein CASSLIKTRTGRSYEQYF.

The chain combines TRBV6-5 with TRBJ1-5, with D maybe TRBD1 (6 bases). Per the germline V gene, CDR1 is MNHEY and CDR2 is SVGAGI. V dropped 5 bases and J dropped 0 bases, with 11 bases sitting between them. This CDR3 region has 15 residues. The CDR3 DNA reads TGTGCCAGCAGTCTACAGGGTGGTAGCAATCAGCCCCAGCATTTT. It codes for CASSLQGGSNQPQHF.

V and J are TRBV30 and TRBJ1-6; TRBD1 agrees at 11 bases. Trimming removed 4 bases from V and 8 bases from J; junction bases left unmatched: 1. The length of the CDR3 is 13 residues. CDR1 and CDR2 from the germline V gene are GTSNPN and SVGIG (reference sequence). The CDR3 DNA follows: TGTGCCTGGACGGGACAGGGGGATTCACCCCTCCACTTT. Its protein product is CAWTGQGDSPLHF.

This clone was seen a single time. The rearrangement links TRBV19 to TRBJ2-2, with TRBD2 matching over 7 bases. Per germline, CDR1 LNHDA and CDR2 SQIVND (reference sequence). V lost 4 bases to trimming and J lost 6 bases; unmatched junction nucleotides: 2. The CDR3 runs to 13 residues. Here the CDR3 DNA reads TGTGCCAGTAGTAGTAGCGGGCCCGGGGAGCTGTTTTTT. This translates into CASSSSGPGELFF.

This sequence joins TRBV12-3 or TRBV12-4 and TRBJ2-5, with a tentative D call TRBD1 (5 bases). V lost 3 bases, J lost 7 bases, and 12 bases lay in between. The CDR3 is made up of 13 amino acids. The CDR3 spells CASSLVVQGTQYF. The CDR3, as DNA: TGTGCCAGCAGTTTGGTAGTCCAGGGGACCCAGTACTTC.

The chain has TRBV21-1 and TRBJ2-3; TRBD2 was called by the table and not checked on the DNA. TRBV21-1 is flagged as a pseudogene. The CDR3 is 15 residues long. The DNA of the CDR3 is TGTGCCAGCAGCAAAGCCGGTCCGGGGACAGATACGCAGTATTTT. The encoded protein is CASSKAGPGTDTQYF.

This chain connects TRBV11-3 to TRBJ2-3; 10 bases map to TRBD2. Unmatched junction bases numbered 9, after V lost 5 bases and J lost 7 bases. Germline CDR1 and CDR2: SGHNT and YENEEA. The CDR3 is made up of 15 amino acids. CDR3 amino acids: CASSPGGLARYTQYF. CDR3 bases: TGTGCCAGCAGCCCTGGGGGACTAGCGCGTTATACGCAGTATTTT.

For the CDR3, the DNA is TGTGCCAGCAGTTTTCAACTAGTGACTAGCACAGATACGCAGTATTTT. Its protein product is CASSFQLVTSTDTQYF. The V gene is TRBV28, the J gene TRBJ2-3; tentative D call: TRBD2 (5 bases). The CDR3 consists of 16 residues. Between the trimmed V and J ends, which lost 3 bases and 0 bases, there was a span of 13 bases. Germline loops: CDR1 MDHEN, CDR2 SYDVKM.

The chain is built from TRBV9 and TRBJ2-2; the D gene is possibly TRBD2 (6 bases). Trimming removed 0 bases from V and 5 bases from J, with 8 bases in between. This CDR3 region has 14 residues. CDR1 is SGDLS and CDR2 is YYNGEE in the germline V gene. The CDR3 region is CASSVETSTGELFF. The CDR3, as DNA: TGTGCCAGCAGCGTAGAGACTAGTACCGGGGAGCTGTTTTTT.